Listed here are 15 T cell receptor beta chains from one sample, sequenced in a study of T-cell reconstitution after alpha-beta-depleted transplantation in children. It was with unique molecular identifiers that the TCRbeta library was prepared. MiXCR was run by TCRdb on the PCR reads, yielding one entry per CDR3 protein. The table records around 100,000 distinct CDR3 sequences, around 6% of them present only once. The material was PBMCs, mostly from graft donor cells, obtained 60 days after TCRalphabeta/CD19-depleted stem cell transplant. Every receptor here comes from a female patient aged 2-9 years who had a stem cell transplant for Fanconi anemia, so the T cells may come from the graft donor.

This clonotype was counted many times. The chain combines TRBV12-3 or TRBV12-4 with TRBJ2-1, with no clear D. The ends were cut back, 6 bases at V and 8 bases at J, with 8 bases in the middle. This CDR3 spans 11 amino acids. The CDR3 coding sequence is TGTGCCAGCAGCCTGGCCCATGAGCAGTTCTTC. Translating it yields CASSLAHEQFF.

In this sample, this clonotype turned up many times. The J gene is TRBJ1-2, the V gene TRBV18; 9 bases are a match to TRBD1. The CDR3 loop spans 15 amino acids. Looked up from germline, CDR1 is KGHSH and CDR2 is LQKENI. Trimming removed 4 bases from V and 4 bases from J; junction bases left unmatched: 7. The DNA for the CDR3 is TGTGCCAGCTCACTTGGGACAGGGATTCTCTATGGCTACACCTTC. Translation: CASSLGTGILYGYTF. The complete variable domain, with remaining parts taken from reference TRBV18 and TRBJ1-2, reads NAGVMQNPRHLVRRRGQEARLRCSPMKGHSHVYWYRQLPEEGLKFMVYLQKENIIDESGMPKERFSAEFPKEGPSILRIQQVVRGDSAAYFCASSLGTGILYGYTFGSGTRLTVV.

The chain joins TRBV18 to TRBJ2-3, with D tentatively TRBD2 (5 bases). Germline-derived CDR1 and CDR2 are KGHSH and LQKENI. V lost 8 bases, J lost 2 bases, and 17 bases lay in between. The CDR3 has 15 residues. The DNA of the CDR3 is TGTGCCAGCACAGCGGCTAGCAGTTACACAGATACGCAGTATTTT. Translating it yields CASTAASSYTDTQYF.

This clonotype turned up a few times. V gene TRBV18 combines with J gene TRBJ2-5, with 10 nucleotides matching TRBD1. Germline V gives CDR1 KGHSH, CDR2 LQKENI. The CDR3 covers 15 residues. J lost 1 base, V lost 2 bases, and 1 base had no gene match. The CDR3 region is CASSPGQGVQETQYF. CDR3 in DNA: TGTGCCAGCTCACCAGGACAGGGGGTCCAAGAGACCCAGTACTTC.

This chain connects TRBV5-1 to TRBJ1-5, with D maybe TRBD1 (6 bases). Germline CDR1 is SGHRS and CDR2 is YFSETQ. The CDR3 length is 16 residues. The ends were cut back, 0 bases at V and 1 base at J, with 11 bases in the middle. The CDR3 here is CASSLDGQGSNQPQHF. CDR3 sequence (DNA): TGCGCCAGCAGCTTGGATGGTCAGGGGAGCAATCAGCCCCAGCATTTT.

This clonotype was recorded many times. The chain links TRBV6-5 to TRBJ2-5, with D perhaps being TRBD1 or TRBD2 (5 bases each). The CDR3 consists of 16 residues. The V end lost 2 bases, the J end lost 2 bases, and 15 bases lay between the germline ends. Germline V lookup: CDR1 MNHEY, CDR2 SVGAGI. The CDR3 spells CASSYGQGRGQETQYF. Written as DNA, the CDR3 is TGTGCCAGCAGTTACGGCCAGGGTAGAGGGCAAGAGACCCAGTACTTC.

This chain connects TRBV20-1 to TRBJ2-7; 7 nucleotides match TRBD1. Looked up from germline, CDR1 is DFQATT and CDR2 is SNEGSKA (reference sequence). The CDR3 totals 15 residues. J was trimmed by 0 bases and V by 5 bases; bases with no gene match: 10. CDR3: CSAQGTDRSSYEQYF. The CDR3 DNA follows: TGCAGTGCTCAAGGGACGGACAGGTCCTCCTACGAGCAGTACTTC.

This clonotype was counted ten times or more. V gene TRBV28 combines with J gene TRBJ1-5, with D uncertain. Germline lookup yields CDR1 MDHEN and CDR2 SYDVKM. Trimming shortened V by 4 bases and J by 4 bases, and 11 bases separated the two germline ends. CDR3 size: 14 residues. CDR3 bases: TGTGCCAGCAGTTCCCGGACGGGGAATCAGCCCCAGCATTTT. Translating it yields CASSSRTGNQPQHF. The complete variable domain, with remaining parts taken from reference TRBV28 and TRBJ1-5, reads DVKVTQSSRYLVKRTGEKVFLECVQDMDHENMFWYRQDPGLGLRLIYFSYDVKMKEKGDIPEGYSVSREKKERFSLILESASTNQTSMYLCASSSRTGNQPQHFGDGTRLSIL.

Many counts were recorded for this clonotype. The chain employs TRBV5-5 and TRBJ2-7; TRBD1 matches at 8 bases. This CDR3 contains 14 residues. J gave up 5 bases and V 4 bases, and 8 bases lay outside the gene matches. The germline CDR1 and CDR2 sequences are SGHKS and YYEKEE (reference sequence). As DNA, the CDR3 is TGTGCCAGCAGCGCCGGACAGGGTTTAGACGAGCAGTACTTC. Translating gives CASSAGQGLDEQYF.

In its sample, this clonotype was seen a few times. This chain links TRBV28 with TRBJ2-7; D is possibly TRBD1 (6 bases). V was shortened by 8 bases and J by 0 bases, with 17 bases between the two germline ends. Per the germline V gene, CDR1 is MDHEN and CDR2 is SYDVKM. This CDR3 is built from 15 residues. CDR3 bases: TGTGCCAGCTTATCCCCCGGGACACTCTCCTACGAGCAGTACTTC. Translation: CASLSPGTLSYEQYF.

The chain is built from TRBV10-3 and TRBJ2-5; D unclear. Germline V gives CDR1 ENHRY, CDR2 SYGVKD. The CDR3 is 14 residues long. V lost 2 bases and J 2 bases, leaving 9 bases between the germline ends. Here the CDR3 reads CAISEKQLQETQYF. The CDR3, as DNA: TGTGCCATCAGTGAGAAGCAGTTACAAGAGACCCAGTACTTC.

This clonotype was picked up many times. The rearrangement uses TRBV5-1 and TRBJ2-2; possibly TRBD1 for D (5 bases). The CDR3 contains 15 residues. Germline V lookup: CDR1 SGHRS, CDR2 YFSETQ. With 1 base removed from V and 1 base from J, the gap between germline ends came to 8 bases. The CDR3 is CASSLNRRNTGELFF. CDR3 coding DNA: TGCGCCAGCAGCTTGAACAGGAGGAACACCGGGGAGCTGTTTTTT.

The chain employs TRBV20-1 and TRBJ2-1; perhaps TRBD2 as D (6 bases). There are 19 residues in the CDR3. The V gene lost 5 bases and the J gene lost 0 bases, with 26 bases spanning the gap. Per germline, CDR1 DFQATT and CDR2 SNEGSKA (reference sequence). CDR3 sequence reads: CSAPLFGGSGGSSYNEQFF. The CDR3 DNA sequence: TGCAGTGCTCCCCTCTTCGGGGGTAGCGGAGGTAGCTCCTACAATGAGCAGTTCTTC.

The CDR3 coding sequence is TGTGCCAGCAGTGAGGACGGGGGGACTCAAGAGACCCAGTACTTC. Residues: CASSEDGGTQETQYF. The chain joins TRBV2 to TRBJ2-5; 7 bases are shared with TRBD2. Germline V gene sequence: CDR1 SNHLY, CDR2 FYNNEI. V was clipped by 3 bases and J by 2 bases; unmatched bases: 6. The CDR3 is 15 amino acids. Looking up the rest from reference TRBV2 and TRBJ2-5 gives the full variable domain: EPEVTQTPSHQVTQMGQEVILRCVPISNHLYFYWYRQILGQKVEFLVSFYNNEISEKSEIFDDQFSVERPDGSNFTLKIRSTKLEDSAMYFCASSEDGGTQETQYFGPGTRLLVL.

At least ten counts were recorded for this clonotype. The chain links TRBV20-1 to TRBJ2-7; maybe TRBD2 (6 bases). CDR1 DFQATT and CDR2 SNEGSKA come from the germline V gene (reference sequence). V lost 0 bases to trimming and J lost 3 bases, with 15 bases between them. This CDR3 contains 15 residues. The chain's CDR3 is CSARDDGGAYYEQYF. The CDR3 DNA is TGCAGTGCTAGAGATGATGGAGGGGCCTACTACGAGCAGTACTTC.